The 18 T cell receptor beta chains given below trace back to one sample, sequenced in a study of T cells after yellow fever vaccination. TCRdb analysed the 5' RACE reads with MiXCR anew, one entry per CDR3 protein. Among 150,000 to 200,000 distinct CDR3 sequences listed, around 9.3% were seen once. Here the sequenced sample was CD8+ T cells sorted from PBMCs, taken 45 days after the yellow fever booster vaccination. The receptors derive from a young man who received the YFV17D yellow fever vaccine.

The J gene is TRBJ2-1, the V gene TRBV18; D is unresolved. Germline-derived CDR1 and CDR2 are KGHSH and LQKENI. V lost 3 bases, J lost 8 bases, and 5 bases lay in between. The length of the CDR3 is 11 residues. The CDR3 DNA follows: TGTGCCAGCTCACCCTCTGATGAGCAGTTCTTC. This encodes CASSPSDEQFF.

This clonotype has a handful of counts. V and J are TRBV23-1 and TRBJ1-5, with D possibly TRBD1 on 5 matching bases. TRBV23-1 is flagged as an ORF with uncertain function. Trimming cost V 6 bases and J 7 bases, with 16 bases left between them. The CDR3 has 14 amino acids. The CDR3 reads CASRHRDGGQPQHF. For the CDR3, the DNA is TGCGCCAGCAGACACCGGGACGGTGGACAGCCCCAGCATTTT.

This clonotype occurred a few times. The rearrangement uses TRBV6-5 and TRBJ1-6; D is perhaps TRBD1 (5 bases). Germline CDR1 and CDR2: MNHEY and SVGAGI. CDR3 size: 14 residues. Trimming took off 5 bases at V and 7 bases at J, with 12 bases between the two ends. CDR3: CASSPPGGNSPLHF. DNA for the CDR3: TGTGCCAGCAGTCCACCCGGGGGAAATTCACCCCTCCACTTT.

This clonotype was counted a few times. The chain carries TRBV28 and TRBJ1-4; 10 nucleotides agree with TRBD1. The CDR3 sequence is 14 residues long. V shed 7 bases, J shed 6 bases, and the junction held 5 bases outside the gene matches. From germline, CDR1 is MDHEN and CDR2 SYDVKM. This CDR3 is CASIPGQGYEKLFF. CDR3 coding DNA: TGTGCCAGCATCCCGGGACAGGGGTATGAAAAACTGTTTTTT.

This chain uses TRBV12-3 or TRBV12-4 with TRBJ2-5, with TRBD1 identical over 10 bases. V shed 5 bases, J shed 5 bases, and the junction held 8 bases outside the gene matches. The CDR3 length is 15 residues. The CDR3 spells CASSPGQGVLETQYF. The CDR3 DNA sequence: TGTGCCAGCAGTCCCGGACAGGGGGTCCTCGAGACCCAGTACTTC.

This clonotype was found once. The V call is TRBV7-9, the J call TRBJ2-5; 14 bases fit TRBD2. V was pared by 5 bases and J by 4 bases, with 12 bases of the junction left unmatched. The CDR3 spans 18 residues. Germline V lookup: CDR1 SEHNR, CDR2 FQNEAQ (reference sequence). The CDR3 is CASSRRLAGGRVLETQYF. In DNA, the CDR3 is TGTGCCAGCAGCCGACGACTAGCGGGGGGGCGGGTCCTAGAGACCCAGTACTTC.

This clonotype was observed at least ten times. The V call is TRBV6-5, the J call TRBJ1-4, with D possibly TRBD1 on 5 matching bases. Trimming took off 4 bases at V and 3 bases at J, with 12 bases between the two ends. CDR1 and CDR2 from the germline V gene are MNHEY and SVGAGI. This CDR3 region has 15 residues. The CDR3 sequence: CASSSKGDPNEKLFF. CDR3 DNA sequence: TGTGCCAGCAGTTCCAAAGGGGATCCTAATGAAAAACTGTTTTTT.

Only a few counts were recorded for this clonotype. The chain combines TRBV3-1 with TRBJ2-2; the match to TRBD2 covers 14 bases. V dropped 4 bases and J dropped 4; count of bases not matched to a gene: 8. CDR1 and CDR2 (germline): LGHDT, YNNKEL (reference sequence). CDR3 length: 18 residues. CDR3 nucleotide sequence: TGTGCCAGCAGCCCCCTTGGGACTAGCGGGGGTGGCACCGGGGAGCTGTTTTTT. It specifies CASSPLGTSGGGTGELFF.

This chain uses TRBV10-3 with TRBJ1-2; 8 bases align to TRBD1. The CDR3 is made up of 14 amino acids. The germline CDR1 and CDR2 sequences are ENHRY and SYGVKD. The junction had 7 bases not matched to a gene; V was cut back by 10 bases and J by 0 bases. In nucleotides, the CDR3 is TGTGCCACCGGACAGGGCCCCACTAACTATGGCTACACCTTC. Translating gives CATGQGPTNYGYTF.

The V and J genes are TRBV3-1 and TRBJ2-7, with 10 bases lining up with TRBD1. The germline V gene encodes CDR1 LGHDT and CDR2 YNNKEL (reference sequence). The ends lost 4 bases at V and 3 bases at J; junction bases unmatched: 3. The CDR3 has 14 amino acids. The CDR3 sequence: CASSLGQGNYEQYV. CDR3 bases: TGTGCCAGCAGCCTGGGACAGGGGAACTACGAGCAGTACGTC.

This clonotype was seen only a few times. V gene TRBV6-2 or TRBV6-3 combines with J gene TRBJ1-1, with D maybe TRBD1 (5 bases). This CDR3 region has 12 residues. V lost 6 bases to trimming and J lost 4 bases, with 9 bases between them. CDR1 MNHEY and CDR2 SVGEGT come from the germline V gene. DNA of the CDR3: TGTGCCAGCAGGGACCAGGGCACTGAAGCTTTCTTT. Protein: CASRDQGTEAFF.

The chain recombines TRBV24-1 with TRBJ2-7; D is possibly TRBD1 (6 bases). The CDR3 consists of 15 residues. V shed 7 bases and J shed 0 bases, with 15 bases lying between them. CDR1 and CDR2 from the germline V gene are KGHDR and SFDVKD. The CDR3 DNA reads TGTGCCACCAGAGTTAACAGGGAAAGCTCCTACGAGCAGTACGTC. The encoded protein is CATRVNRESSYEQYV.

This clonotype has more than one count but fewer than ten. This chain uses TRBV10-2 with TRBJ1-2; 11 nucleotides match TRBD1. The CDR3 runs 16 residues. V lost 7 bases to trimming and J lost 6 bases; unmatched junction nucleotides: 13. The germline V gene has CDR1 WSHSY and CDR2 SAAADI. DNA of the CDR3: TGCGCCAGCAATTTCTTCCCGGGACAGGGGGACCATGGCTACACCTTC. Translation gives CASNFFPGQGDHGYTF.

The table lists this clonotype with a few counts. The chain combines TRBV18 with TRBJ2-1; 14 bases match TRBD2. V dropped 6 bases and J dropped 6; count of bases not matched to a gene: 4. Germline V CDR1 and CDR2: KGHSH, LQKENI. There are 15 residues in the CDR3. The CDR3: CASSGGLAGANEQFF. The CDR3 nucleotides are TGTGCCAGCTCGGGGGGACTAGCGGGGGCCAATGAGCAGTTCTTC. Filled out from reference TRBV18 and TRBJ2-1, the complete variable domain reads NAGVMQNPRHLVRRRGQEARLRCSPMKGHSHVYWYRQLPEEGLKFMVYLQKENIIDESGMPKERFSAEFPKEGPSILRIQQVVRGDSAAYFCASSGGLAGANEQFFGPGTRLTVL.

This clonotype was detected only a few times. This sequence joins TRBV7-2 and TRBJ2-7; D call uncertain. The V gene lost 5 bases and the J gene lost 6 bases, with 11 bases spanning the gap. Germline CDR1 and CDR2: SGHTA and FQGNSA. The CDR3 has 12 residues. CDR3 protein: CASSRGLGEQYF. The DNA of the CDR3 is TGTGCCAGCAGCCGTGGATTGGGCGAGCAGTACTTC. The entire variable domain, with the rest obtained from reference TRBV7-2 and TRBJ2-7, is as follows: GAGVSQSPSNKVTEKGKDVELRCDPISGHTALYWYRQSLGQGLEFLIYFQGNSAPDKSGLPSDRFSAERTGGSVSTLTIQRTQQEDSAVYLCASSRGLGEQYFGPGTRLTVT.

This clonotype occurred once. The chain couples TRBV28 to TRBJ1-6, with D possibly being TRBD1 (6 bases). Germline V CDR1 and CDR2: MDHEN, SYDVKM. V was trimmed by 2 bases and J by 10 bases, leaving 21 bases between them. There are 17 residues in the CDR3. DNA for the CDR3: TGTGCCAGCAGTTTAAACAGGGTTGGTGTGGGGAAATCACCCCTCCACTTT. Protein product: CASSLNRVGVGKSPLHF.

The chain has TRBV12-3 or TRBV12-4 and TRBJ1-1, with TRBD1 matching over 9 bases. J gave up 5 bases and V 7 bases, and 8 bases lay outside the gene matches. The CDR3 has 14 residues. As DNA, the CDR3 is TGTGCCAGCACCCCTGGGACAGGGAGAACTGAAGCTTTCTTT. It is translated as CASTPGTGRTEAFF.

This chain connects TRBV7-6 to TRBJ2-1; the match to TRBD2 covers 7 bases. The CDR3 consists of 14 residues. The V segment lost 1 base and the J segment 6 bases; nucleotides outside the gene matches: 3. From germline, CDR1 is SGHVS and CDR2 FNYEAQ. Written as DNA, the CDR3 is TGTGCCAGCAGCTTAGGGGCTAGCGGCAATGAGCAGTTCTTC. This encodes CASSLGASGNEQFF.